The entry below gives a single TCR beta chain sequence along with its context. It lacks a known antigen. No base qualities exist here, and no much larger clone lies one base off it. These data belong to a study of Tregs in tolerant kidney transplant recipients (dated by TCRdb to about 2019). In terms of the full investigation: Transplants used related donors with nonmyeloablative bone marrow transplantation; mixed chimerism was transient in the human trials. Before combined kidney and bone marrow transplantation, this study identified donor-specific regulatory T cells using TCRbeta sequencing and then followed those same cells after transplant.

Study-wide findings and limitations: Because only a small number of patients were included, the study had limitations, and the results will need to be validated in larger populations as well as under other immunosuppression protocols. For some patients the PCR primers changed over time, which made it impossible to compare the samples from those patients at the nucleotide level. The most biologically relevant and donor-specific TCRbeta repertoire appeared to be identified by expanding Tregs with activated donor B cells. Biological reproducibility was not directly addressed, though technical replication error appeared minimal. Donor-specific Treg expansion exceeded global Treg expansion in tolerant patients, suggesting antigen-driven rather than nonspecific expansion.

For TCRbeta CDR3 sequencing, genomic DNA was extracted from sorted cells using the QIAGEN DNeasy Blood and Tissue Kit. Through immunoSEQ, high-throughput TCRbeta CDR3 sequencing was done commercially, including PCR amplification with internal controls and bias correction. From the authors' description of their analysis: Unique productive TCRbeta sequences were defined by CDR3 nucleotide sequence where primers matched, and otherwise by CDR3 amino acid sequence together with Vbeta and Jbeta genes. As a correction for sorting error, sequences shared between sorted populations at a frequency ratio of 2:1 or less were discarded, and the remaining shared sequences were assigned to the higher population. A sequence was defined as donor-reactive if the sequence was expanded at least 5-fold in CFSE-low cells compared with unstimulated cells and had a frequency of at least 0.01% in CFSE-low cells. Jensen-Shannon divergence, calculated on the top 100 TCRbeta sequences ranked by frequency, was used to quantify repertoire divergence. For any sample with multiple sequencing runs, sorting error was corrected in each run separately before the runs were pooled. TCRdb took this table from immuneACCESS and kept in-frame rearrangements with V and J called. Such tables lack part of the clones; where checked against another copy, unresolved V genes explain under half of the gap, and the rest is unexplained. The DNA was the basis for D and trimming; V, J and clone size are from that table. The sample records fewer than 100,000 clones, under 95% of which are singletons. The ten largest clones add up to 0.34% of the sample.

This sample's time point label indicates: blood sample drawn before combined kidney and bone marrow transplant. Unstimulated Tregs (CD4+CD25+CD127-), CD4+ non-Tregs (CD4+CD25-), CD4 and CD8 cells were FACS-sorted from thawed PBMCs. Before Treg sorting, thawed PBMCs were rested overnight at 37°C with 200 IU/ml IL-2. Patients were a few combined kidney and bone marrow transplant recipients from the ITN036ST trial, and only these trial subjects had samples available. Healthy control blood was separated into PBMCs by Ficoll density gradient and cryopreserved, and patient PBMCs were collected both before and after transplant. V lost 1 base and J lost 3 bases; the stretch between them is 15 bases long. The germline V gene yields SGHTA for CDR1 and FQGNSA for CDR2. The CDR3 covers 16 residues, taking in both the cysteine and the phenylalanine. The sequence is cut down to CDR3 DNA, 48 bases in frame from base 1.

The clonotype comes from a human donor who received a combined kidney and bone marrow transplant. The rearrangement combines TRBV7-2 with TRBJ2-5, and TRBD1 may be the D gene, going by 5 matching bases. The sample consisted of Tregs from blood, taken before the transplant. The CDR3 region reads CASSLGGAARKETQYF. The DNA reads as follows: TGTGCCAGCAGCTTAGGGGGCGCGGCCCGAAAAGAGACCCAGTACTTC.